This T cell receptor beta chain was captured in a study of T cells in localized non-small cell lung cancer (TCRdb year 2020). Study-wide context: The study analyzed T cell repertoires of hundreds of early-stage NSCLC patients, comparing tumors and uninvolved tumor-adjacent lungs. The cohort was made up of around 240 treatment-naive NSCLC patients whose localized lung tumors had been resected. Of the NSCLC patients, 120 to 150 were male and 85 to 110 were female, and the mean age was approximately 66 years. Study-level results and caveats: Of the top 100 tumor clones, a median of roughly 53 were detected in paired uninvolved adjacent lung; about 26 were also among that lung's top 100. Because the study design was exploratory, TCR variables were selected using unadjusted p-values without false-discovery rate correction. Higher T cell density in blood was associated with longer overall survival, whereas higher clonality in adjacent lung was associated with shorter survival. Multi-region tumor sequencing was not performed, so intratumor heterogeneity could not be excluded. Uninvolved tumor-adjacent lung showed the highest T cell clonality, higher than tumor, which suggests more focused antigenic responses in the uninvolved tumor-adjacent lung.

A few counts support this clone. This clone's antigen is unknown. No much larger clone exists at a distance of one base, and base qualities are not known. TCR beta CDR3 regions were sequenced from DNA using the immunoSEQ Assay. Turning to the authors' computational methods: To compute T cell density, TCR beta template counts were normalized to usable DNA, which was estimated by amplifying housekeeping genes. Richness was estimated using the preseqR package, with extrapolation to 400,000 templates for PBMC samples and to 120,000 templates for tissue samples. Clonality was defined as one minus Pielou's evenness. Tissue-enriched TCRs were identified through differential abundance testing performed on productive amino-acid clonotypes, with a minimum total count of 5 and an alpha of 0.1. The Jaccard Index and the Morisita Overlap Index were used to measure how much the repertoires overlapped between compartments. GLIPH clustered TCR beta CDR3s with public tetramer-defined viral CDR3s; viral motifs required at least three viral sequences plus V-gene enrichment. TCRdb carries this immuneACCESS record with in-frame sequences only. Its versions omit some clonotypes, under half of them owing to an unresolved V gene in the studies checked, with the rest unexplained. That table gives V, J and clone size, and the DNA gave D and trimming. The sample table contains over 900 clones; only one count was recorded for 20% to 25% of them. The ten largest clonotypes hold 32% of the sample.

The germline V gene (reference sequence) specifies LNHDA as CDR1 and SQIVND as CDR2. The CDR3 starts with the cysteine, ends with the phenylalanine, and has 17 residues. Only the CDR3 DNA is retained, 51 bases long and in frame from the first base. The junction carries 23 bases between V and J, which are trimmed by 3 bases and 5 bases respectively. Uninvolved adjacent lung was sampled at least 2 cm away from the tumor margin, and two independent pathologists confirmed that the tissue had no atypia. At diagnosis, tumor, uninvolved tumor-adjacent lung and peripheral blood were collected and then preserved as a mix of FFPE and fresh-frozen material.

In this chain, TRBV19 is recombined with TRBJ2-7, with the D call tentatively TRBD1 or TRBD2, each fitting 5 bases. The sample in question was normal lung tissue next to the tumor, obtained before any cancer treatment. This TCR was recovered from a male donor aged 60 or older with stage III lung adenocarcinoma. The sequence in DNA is TGTGCCAGTAGTATCGACGGGGCAGGGAGTCTTAAGGACGAGCAGTACTTC. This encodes CASSIDGAGSLKDEQYF.